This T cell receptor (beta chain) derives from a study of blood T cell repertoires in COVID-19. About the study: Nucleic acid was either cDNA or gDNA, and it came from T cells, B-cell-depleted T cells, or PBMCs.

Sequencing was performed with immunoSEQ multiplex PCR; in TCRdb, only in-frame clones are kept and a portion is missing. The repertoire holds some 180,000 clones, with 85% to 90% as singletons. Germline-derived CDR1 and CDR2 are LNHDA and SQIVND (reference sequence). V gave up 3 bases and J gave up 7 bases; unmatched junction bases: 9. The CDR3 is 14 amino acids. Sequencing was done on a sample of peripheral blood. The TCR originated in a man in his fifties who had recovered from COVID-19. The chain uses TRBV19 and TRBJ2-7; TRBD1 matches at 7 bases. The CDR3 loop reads CASSIQGQFPEQYF. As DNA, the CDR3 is TGTGCCAGTAGTATCCAGGGACAGTTCCCTGAGCAGTACTTC.